A single sample gave rise to the 25 T cell receptor beta chains below, sequenced in a study of cytomegalovirus exposure and HLA in healthy donors. Generated by immunoSEQ multiplex PCR, the TCRdb table keeps only in-frame clones and is missing some. The sample records approximately 65,000 clones, around 97% being singletons. Sequencing was performed on PBMCs. The origin of the receptors is a man younger than 35 in good health and CMV-seronegative.

As DNA, the CDR3 is TGTGCCAGCAGCGCGGGTAGCGGATACACCGGGGAGCTGTTTTTT. It is translated as CASSAGSGYTGELFF. J is TRBJ2-2 and V is TRBV9, with TRBD2 as a possible D gene (6 bases). The CDR3 is made up of 15 amino acids. The V gene lost 3 bases and the J gene lost 3 bases, with 12 bases spanning the gap. Germline V gives CDR1 SGDLS, CDR2 YYNGEE.

The genes are TRBV12-5 and TRBJ2-5; weak D call: TRBD2 (5 bases). V was shortened by 6 bases and J by 1 base, with 15 bases between the two germline ends. Germline V gives CDR1 LGHNT, CDR2 FRNRAP. This CDR3 contains 15 residues. This chain's CDR3 is CASGPGGLIQETQYF. CDR3 nucleotides: TGTGCTAGTGGCCCTGGAGGACTGATCCAAGAGACCCAGTACTTC.

The gene calls are TRBV5-4 and TRBJ2-7, with 7 bases that match TRBD1. The trim removed 4 bases at V and 1 base at J, leaving 8 bases unmatched. This CDR3 has 15 residues. Per the germline V gene, CDR1 is SGHNT and CDR2 is YYREEE (reference sequence). The CDR3 coding sequence is TGTGCCAGCAGCCCCGGACAGGCCTCTTCCTACGAGCAGTACTTC. Protein sequence: CASSPGQASSYEQYF.

The chain joins TRBV29-1 to TRBJ2-7; TRBD2 agrees at 13 bases. This CDR3 is 15 amino acids long. After removal of 6 bases from V and 5 bases from J, the junction contained 10 bases not matched to a gene. In germline, CDR1 is SQVTM, CDR2 ANQGSEA. CDR3 in amino acids: CSVARGTSGTDEQYF. The DNA of the CDR3 is TGCAGCGTCGCACGCGGGACTAGCGGGACGGACGAGCAGTACTTC.

This chain joins TRBV9 and TRBJ2-1; a weak D match, TRBD2 (6 bases). CDR3 length: 15 residues. Trimming removed 0 bases at V and 2 bases at J, with 9 bases between. Per the germline V gene, CDR1 is SGDLS and CDR2 is YYNGEE. The CDR3 bases are TGTGCCAGCAGCGTAGGTAGCGGCCCCTACAATGAGCAGTTCTTC. Translated: CASSVGSGPYNEQFF.

The rearrangement links TRBV2 to TRBJ2-1, with D perhaps matching TRBD1 (8 bases). Looked up from germline, CDR1 is SNHLY and CDR2 is FYNNEI. CDR3 size: 13 residues. CDR3 loop: CGSQGGFYNEQFF. Written as DNA, the CDR3 is TGTGGTTCACAGGGGGGGTTCTACAATGAGCAGTTCTTC.

The chain links TRBV5-8 to TRBJ1-5, with D perhaps matching TRBD1 (6 bases). The germline CDR1 and CDR2 sequences are SGHTS and YDEGEE. Trimming pared 0 bases from V and 2 bases from J, leaving 12 bases between. The CDR3 has 16 amino acids. CDR3 amino acids: CASSLEGVRGNQPQHF. The CDR3 DNA sequence: TGTGCCAGCAGCTTGGAGGGGGTAAGGGGCAATCAGCCCCAGCATTTT.

V gene TRBV4-1 combines with J gene TRBJ2-1; 7 bases are a match to TRBD2. This CDR3 has 16 amino acids. J was trimmed by 6 bases and V by 5 bases; bases with no gene match: 13. Germline V CDR1 and CDR2: MGHRA, YSYEKL. This CDR3 is CASSWNSGRGGNEQFF. CDR3 DNA sequence: TGCGCCAGCAGCTGGAACTCGGGACGCGGGGGCAATGAGCAGTTCTTC.

This rearrangement joins TRBV6-5 to TRBJ1-4, with a weak D call TRBD1 (5 bases). V was shortened by 5 bases and J by 2 bases, with 9 bases between the two germline ends. CDR1 and CDR2 (germline): MNHEY, SVGAGI. The CDR3 extends over 14 amino acids. Here the CDR3 DNA reads TGTGCCAGCAGTCGGGAGGGGACTAATGAAAAACTGTTTTTT. Translating it yields CASSREGTNEKLFF.

V and J are TRBV7-9 and TRBJ2-2; TRBD2 agrees at 10 bases. There are 15 residues in the CDR3. The V gene end was trimmed by 3 bases and the J gene end by 6 bases; junction bases not matched to a gene: 4. Germline V gives CDR1 SEHNR, CDR2 FQNEAQ (reference sequence). CDR3 sequence (DNA): TGTGCCAGCAGCTTGCTAGCGGGAGCTGCCGGGGAGCTGTTTTTT. Translation: CASSLLAGAAGELFF.

The chain carries TRBV9 and TRBJ2-2, with D possibly TRBD2 on 5 matching bases. CDR1 is SGDLS and CDR2 is YYNGEE in the germline V gene. This CDR3 comprises 16 residues. The germline V and J ends were trimmed by 1 base and 0 bases, with 10 bases remaining between them. This CDR3 reads CASSVFPGTNTGELFF. CDR3 bases: TGTGCCAGCAGCGTATTCCCGGGAACGAACACCGGGGAGCTGTTTTTT.

The rearrangement links TRBV11-2 to TRBJ2-1; D might be TRBD1 (6 bases). Germline-derived CDR1 and CDR2 are SGHAT and FQNNGV. V lost 5 bases, J lost 5 bases, and 7 bases lay in between. The CDR3 runs to 12 residues. The CDR3 region has the DNA TGTGCCAGCAGCCGGACAGACAATGAGCAGTTCTTC. It yields the protein CASSRTDNEQFF.

This clone was recorded a few times. The chain is built from TRBV28 and TRBJ2-6; TRBD1 agrees at 11 bases. Per the germline V gene, CDR1 is MDHEN and CDR2 is SYDVKM. The V segment lost 8 bases and the J segment 0 bases; nucleotides outside the gene matches: 3. CDR3 length: 16 amino acids. This chain's CDR3 is CASRTGGASGANVLTF. DNA of the CDR3: TGTGCCAGCCGGACAGGGGGCGCCTCTGGGGCCAACGTCCTGACTTTC. Based on the CDR3 plus reference TRBV28 and TRBJ2-6, the full variable domain is DVKVTQSSRYLVKRTGEKVFLECVQDMDHENMFWYRQDPGLGLRLIYFSYDVKMKEKGDIPEGYSVSREKKERFSLILESASTNQTSMYLCASRTGGASGANVLTFGAGSRLTVL.

The gene calls are TRBV7-9 and TRBJ2-5; D uncertain. The germline CDR1 and CDR2 sequences are SEHNR and FQNEAQ (reference sequence). This CDR3 spans 15 amino acids. Trimming left V 2 bases short and J 5 bases short, with 15 bases between. The DNA for the CDR3 is TGTGCCAGCAGCTTAACCCGGGTTCAGAGGGAGACCCAGTACTTC. Protein product: CASSLTRVQRETQYF.

This clone occurred once. The chain recombines TRBV19 with TRBJ1-2; a possible D gene is TRBD1 (6 bases). Germline CDR1 and CDR2: LNHDA and SQIVND (reference sequence). CDR3 length: 16 residues. V lost 6 bases and J lost 8, with 25 bases in between. The CDR3 region has the DNA TGTGCCAGTAGAAGGGGGAGCACGGCAGGGAACGGAGGCTACACCTTC. Protein: CASRRGSTAGNGGYTF.

This chain uses TRBV27 with TRBJ2-3; tentative D call: TRBD1 (6 bases). Trimming took off 4 bases at V and 2 bases at J, with 19 bases between the two ends. CDR1 is MNHEY, CDR2 SMNVEV, per germline (reference sequence). The CDR3 totals 17 residues. Here the CDR3 reads CASSYGGPGQPTDTQYF. DNA for the CDR3: TGTGCCAGCAGTTATGGGGGCCCGGGCCAGCCCACAGATACGCAGTATTTT.

The V call is TRBV6-1, the J call TRBJ2-5, with no clear D. CDR3 size: 12 residues. The V end was cut by 9 bases, the J end by 4 bases, with 12 bases between. Germline loops: CDR1 MNHNS, CDR2 SASEGT. This CDR3 reads CASCWFGETQYF. CDR3 DNA sequence: TGTGCCAGTTGTTGGTTCGGAGAGACCCAGTACTTC.

The rearrangement joins TRBV10-2 to TRBJ2-1; D perhaps matches TRBD1 (5 bases). This CDR3 has 13 residues. CDR1 is WSHSY and CDR2 is SAAADI in the germline V gene. Trimming removed 6 bases at V and 12 bases at J, with 18 bases between. CDR3 in amino acids: CASRSTDSRSQFF. The DNA of the CDR3 is TGCGCCAGCAGATCCACCGACAGTCGCTCGCAGTTCTTC.

This chain joins TRBV5-4 and TRBJ1-5; 8 bases fit TRBD1. Trimming at V came to 4 bases and at J to 1 base, leaving 1 base not matched to a gene. Germline CDR1 is SGHNT and CDR2 is YYREEE (reference sequence). This CDR3 contains 14 residues. Here the CDR3 DNA reads TGTGCCAGCAGCCGACAGGGGAGCAATCAGCCCCAGCATTTT. Translated: CASSRQGSNQPQHF.

This clone was seen a single time. This sequence joins TRBV5-4 and TRBJ2-1; D might be TRBD2 (6 bases). The CDR3 has 16 residues. Per germline, CDR1 SGHNT and CDR2 YYREEE (reference sequence). Trimming took 0 bases from V and 0 from J, leaving 10 bases between them. The CDR3 sequence is CASSLARGTSYNEQFF. The DNA for the CDR3 is TGTGCCAGCAGCTTGGCCCGCGGGACCTCCTACAATGAGCAGTTCTTC.

The rearrangement links TRBV9 to TRBJ1-1; TRBD1 might be the D (6 bases). Germline V gives CDR1 SGDLS, CDR2 YYNGEE. Trimming took 4 bases from V and 5 from J, leaving 24 bases between them. The CDR3 is made up of 17 amino acids. DNA for the CDR3: TGTGCCAGCAGCCCGAGTAGTATCCCGGGGGGGGCGACTGAAGCTTTCTTT. This translates into CASSPSSIPGGATEAFF.

The V call is TRBV6-1, the J call TRBJ1-3; 8 bases agree with TRBD1. The junction had 7 bases not matched to a gene; V was cut back by 6 bases and J by 3 bases. The CDR3 is 15 residues long. The V gene's germline CDR1 is MNHNS and CDR2 SASEGT. CDR3 residues: CASSAGTGGGNTIYF. CDR3 in DNA: TGTGCCAGCAGCGCCGGGACAGGAGGTGGAAACACCATATATTTT.

This chain joins TRBV6-5 and TRBJ1-2; D is unresolved. Trimming shortened V by 0 bases and J by 5 bases, and 7 bases separated the two germline ends. This CDR3 comprises 13 residues. CDR1 and CDR2 from the germline V gene are MNHEY and SVGAGI. The chain's CDR3 is CASSYSAGYGYTF. The DNA for the CDR3 is TGTGCCAGCAGTTACTCGGCGGGTTATGGCTACACCTTC.

Written as DNA, the CDR3 is TGCGCCAGCAGCCTAGGGACTAGCGGGAGCGCCTACAATGAGCAGTTCTTC. This sequence encodes CASSLGTSGSAYNEQFF. This chain links TRBV5-1 with TRBJ2-1; 14 bases align to TRBD2. J gave up 2 bases and V 4 bases, and 5 bases lay outside the gene matches. The CDR3 is made up of 17 amino acids. Germline CDR1 is SGHRS and CDR2 is YFSETQ.

The genes are TRBV27 and TRBJ1-2, with no clear D. Germline values: CDR1 MNHEY, CDR2 SMNVEV (reference sequence). V was clipped by 2 bases and J by 6 bases, with 13 bases between them. This CDR3 contains 14 residues. Here the CDR3 reads CASSLTPVPDGYTF. CDR3 nucleotide sequence: TGTGCCAGCAGTTTAACGCCGGTCCCTGATGGCTACACCTTC.